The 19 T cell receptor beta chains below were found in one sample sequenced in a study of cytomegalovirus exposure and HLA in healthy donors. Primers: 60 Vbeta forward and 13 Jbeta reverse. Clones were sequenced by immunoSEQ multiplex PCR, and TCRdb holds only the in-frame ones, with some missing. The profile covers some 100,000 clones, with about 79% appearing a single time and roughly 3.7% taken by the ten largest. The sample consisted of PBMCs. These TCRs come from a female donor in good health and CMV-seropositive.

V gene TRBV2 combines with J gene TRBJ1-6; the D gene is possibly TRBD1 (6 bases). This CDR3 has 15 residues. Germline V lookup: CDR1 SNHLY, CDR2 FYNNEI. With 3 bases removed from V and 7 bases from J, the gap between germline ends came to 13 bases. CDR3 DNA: TGTGCCAGCAGTGATACAGGGTTCCGGAATTCACCCCTCCACTTT. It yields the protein CASSDTGFRNSPLHF.

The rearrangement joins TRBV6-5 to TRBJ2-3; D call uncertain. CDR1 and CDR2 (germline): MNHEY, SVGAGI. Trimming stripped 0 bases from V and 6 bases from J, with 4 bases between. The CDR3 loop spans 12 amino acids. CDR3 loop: CASSYSRDTQYF. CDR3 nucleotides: TGTGCCAGCAGTTACTCCAGGGATACGCAGTATTTT.

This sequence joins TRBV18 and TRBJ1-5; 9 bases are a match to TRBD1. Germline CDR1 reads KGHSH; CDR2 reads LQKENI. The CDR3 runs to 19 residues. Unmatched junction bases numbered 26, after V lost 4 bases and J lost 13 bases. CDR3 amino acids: CASSLKPPDRGSTEIPQHF. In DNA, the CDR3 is TGTGCCAGCTCACTCAAACCTCCAGACAGGGGGAGTACTGAGATACCACAGCATTTT.

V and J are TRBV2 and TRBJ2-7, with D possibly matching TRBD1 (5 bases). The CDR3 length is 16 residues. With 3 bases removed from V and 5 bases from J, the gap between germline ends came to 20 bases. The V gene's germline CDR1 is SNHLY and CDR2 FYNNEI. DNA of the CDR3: TGTGCCAGCAGTGAGTGGGGCAGTCGGGCCGGAGACGAGCAGTACTTC. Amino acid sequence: CASSEWGSRAGDEQYF.

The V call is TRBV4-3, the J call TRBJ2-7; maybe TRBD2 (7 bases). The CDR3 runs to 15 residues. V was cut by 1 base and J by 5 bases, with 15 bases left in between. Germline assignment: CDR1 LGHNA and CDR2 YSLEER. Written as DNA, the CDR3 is TGCGCCAGCAGCCAAGGTGGGGGGGGGCACAACGAGCAGTACTTC. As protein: CASSQGGGGHNEQYF.

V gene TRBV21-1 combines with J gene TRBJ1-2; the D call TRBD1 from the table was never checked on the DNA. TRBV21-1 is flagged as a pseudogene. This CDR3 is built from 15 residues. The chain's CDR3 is CASSKVCQATYGYTF. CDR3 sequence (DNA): TGTGCCAGCAGCAAAGTTTGTCAGGCAACCTATGGCTACACCTTC.

CDR3 sequence reads: CATSSTGGKNTGELFF. CDR3 coding DNA: TGTGCCACCAGCAGTACAGGGGGCAAGAACACCGGGGAGCTGTTTTTT. The chain has TRBV15 and TRBJ2-2; 9 nucleotides align to TRBD1. Germline V gene data show CDR1 as LNHNV and CDR2 as YYDKDF (reference sequence). The CDR3 is 16 residues long. Germline trimming cut 3 bases from V and 1 base from J; bases unmatched to any gene: 3.

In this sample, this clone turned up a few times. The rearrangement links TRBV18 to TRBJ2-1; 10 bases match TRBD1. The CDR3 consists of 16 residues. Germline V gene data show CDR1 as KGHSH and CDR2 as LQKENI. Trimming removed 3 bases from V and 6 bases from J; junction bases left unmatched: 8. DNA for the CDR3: TGTGCCAGCTCACCTAATCGCGGGACAGGGGTCAATGAGCAGTTCTTC. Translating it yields CASSPNRGTGVNEQFF.

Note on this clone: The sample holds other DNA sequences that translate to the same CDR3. The CDR3 DNA reads as TGTGCCAGCAAGTCGACCAGCGGGAACACAGATACGCAGTATTTT. Protein product: CASKSTSGNTDTQYF. J is TRBJ2-3 and V is TRBV6-4; 7 bases line up with TRBD2. This CDR3 is 15 amino acids long. Germline CDR1 reads MRHNA; CDR2 reads SNTAGT. The trim removed 7 bases at V and 2 bases at J, leaving 9 bases unmatched.

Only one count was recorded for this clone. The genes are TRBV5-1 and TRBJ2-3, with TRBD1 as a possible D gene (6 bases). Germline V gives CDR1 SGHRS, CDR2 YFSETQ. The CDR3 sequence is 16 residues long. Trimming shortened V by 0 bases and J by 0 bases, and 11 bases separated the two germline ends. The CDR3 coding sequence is TGCGCCAGCAGCTTGGAAGGCAGGGGAAGCACAGATACGCAGTATTTT. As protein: CASSLEGRGSTDTQYF.

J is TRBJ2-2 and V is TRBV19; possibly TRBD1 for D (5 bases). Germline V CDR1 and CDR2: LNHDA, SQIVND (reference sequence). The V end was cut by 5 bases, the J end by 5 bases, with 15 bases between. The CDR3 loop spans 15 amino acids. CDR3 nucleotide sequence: TGTGCCAGTAGTCTTAGACGGACATTAACCGGGGAGCTGTTTTTT. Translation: CASSLRRTLTGELFF.

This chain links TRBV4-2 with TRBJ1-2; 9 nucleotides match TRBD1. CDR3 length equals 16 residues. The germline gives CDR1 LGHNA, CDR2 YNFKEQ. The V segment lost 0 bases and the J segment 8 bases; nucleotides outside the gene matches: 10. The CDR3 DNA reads TGTGCCAGCAGCCAAGATGATCACAGGGGGCCTGGGGGCTACACCTTC. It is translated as CASSQDDHRGPGGYTF.

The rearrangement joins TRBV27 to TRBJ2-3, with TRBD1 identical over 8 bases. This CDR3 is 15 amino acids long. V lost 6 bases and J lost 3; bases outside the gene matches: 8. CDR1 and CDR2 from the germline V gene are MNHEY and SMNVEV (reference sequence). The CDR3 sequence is CASRTRQGITDTQYF. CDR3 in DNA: TGTGCCAGCAGAACCAGACAGGGGATAACAGATACGCAGTATTTT.

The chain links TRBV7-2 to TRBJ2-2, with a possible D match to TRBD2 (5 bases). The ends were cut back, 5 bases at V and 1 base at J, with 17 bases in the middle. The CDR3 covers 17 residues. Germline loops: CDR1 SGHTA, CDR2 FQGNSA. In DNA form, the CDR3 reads TGTGCCAGCAGCCTCCCTCGAGGGCCCCTGAACACCGGGGAGCTGTTTTTT. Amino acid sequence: CASSLPRGPLNTGELFF.

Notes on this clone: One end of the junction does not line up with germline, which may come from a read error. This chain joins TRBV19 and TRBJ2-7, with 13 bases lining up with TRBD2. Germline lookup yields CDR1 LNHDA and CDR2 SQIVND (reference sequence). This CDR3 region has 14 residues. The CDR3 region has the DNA TGTGCCAGTAGCCAACTAGCGGGAGGGTACGAGCGGTACTTC. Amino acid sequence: CASSQLAGGYERYF.

The CDR3 DNA reads TGTGCCAGCTCCCGTCGGGCGGCGGGAGTCATCTACGAGCAGTACTTC. Its protein product is CASSRRAAGVIYEQYF. This sequence joins TRBV7-2 and TRBJ2-7; 7 bases match TRBD2. The CDR3 has 16 amino acids. V lost 8 bases to trimming and J lost 3 bases; unmatched junction nucleotides: 16. Germline CDR1 and CDR2: SGHTA and FQGNSA.

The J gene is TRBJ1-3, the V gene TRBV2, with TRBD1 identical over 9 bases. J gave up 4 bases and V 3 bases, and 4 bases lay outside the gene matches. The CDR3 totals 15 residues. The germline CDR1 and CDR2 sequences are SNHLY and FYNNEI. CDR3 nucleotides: TGTGCCAGCAGTGACGACAGGGGGTTCGGAAACACCATATATTTT. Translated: CASSDDRGFGNTIYF.

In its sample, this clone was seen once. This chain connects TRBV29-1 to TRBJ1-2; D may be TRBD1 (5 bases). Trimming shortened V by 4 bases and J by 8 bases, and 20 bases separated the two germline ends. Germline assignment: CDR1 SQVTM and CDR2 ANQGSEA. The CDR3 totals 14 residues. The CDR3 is CSVGGGQGGKGYTF. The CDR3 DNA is TGCAGCGTTGGGGGTGGGCAGGGTGGAAAGGGCTACACCTTC.

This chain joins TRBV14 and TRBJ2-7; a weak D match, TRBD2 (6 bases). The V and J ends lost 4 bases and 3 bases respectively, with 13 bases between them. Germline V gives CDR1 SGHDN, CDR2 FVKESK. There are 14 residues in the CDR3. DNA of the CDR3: TGTGCCAGCAGCCTCACCGGGGGTTTCTACGAGCAGTACTTC. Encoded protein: CASSLTGGFYEQYF.